Presented here are 10 T cell receptor beta chains from one specimen sequenced in a study of cytomegalovirus exposure and HLA in healthy donors. PCR used 60 Vbeta primers and 13 Jbeta primers. TCRdb keeps only in-frame clones here, not all; method: immunoSEQ multiplex PCR. Here the sample table reports approximately 110,000 clones. Sequencing input: PBMCs. Every receptor here comes from a man younger than 40 in good health and CMV-seronegative.

The chain joins TRBV6-4 to TRBJ2-6, with 7 nucleotides matching TRBD1. This CDR3 is built from 17 residues. J lost 0 bases, V lost 2 bases, and 4 bases had no gene match. CDR1 MRHNA and CDR2 SNTAGT come from the germline V gene. CDR3 coding DNA: TGTGCCAGCAGTGACGACAGGGCCTCCTCTGGGGCCAACGTCCTGACTTTC. Translating it yields CASSDDRASSGANVLTF.

Of note for this clone: The junction shows a germline mismatch at one end, possibly a read error. This specimen includes other DNA sequences encoding the same CDR3. The V call is TRBV7-6, the J call TRBJ1-1, with 9 bases fitting TRBD1. This CDR3 comprises 14 residues. CDR1 is SGHVS, CDR2 FNYEAQ, per germline. CDR3 sequence: CASSHRGRRTEAFF. The CDR3 nucleotides are TGTGCCAGCAGCCACAGGGGGCGCCGGACTGAAGCTTTCTTC.

This chain joins TRBV5-1 and TRBJ2-3; 7 bases are a match to TRBD1. The germline V gene has CDR1 SGHRS and CDR2 YFSETQ. V lost 4 bases to trimming and J lost 0 bases; unmatched junction nucleotides: 2. The CDR3 has 14 residues. The CDR3, as DNA: TGCGCCAGCAGCCCGGGACAGAGCACAGATACGCAGTATTTT. It yields the protein CASSPGQSTDTQYF.

This chain connects TRBV7-9 to TRBJ2-3, with D possibly being TRBD1 (6 bases). The germline V gene encodes CDR1 SEHNR and CDR2 FQNEAQ (reference sequence). V was pared by 1 base and J by 6 bases, with 11 bases between. The CDR3 runs 14 residues. CDR3 in amino acids: CASSLGTAADTQYF. As DNA, the CDR3 is TGTGCCAGCAGCTTAGGGACAGCCGCGGATACGCAGTATTTT.

The rearrangement links TRBV27 to TRBJ2-2; TRBD2 might be the D (6 bases). This CDR3 is 15 amino acids long. Germline V lookup: CDR1 MNHEY, CDR2 SMNVEV (reference sequence). V gave up 6 bases and J gave up 0 bases, with 11 bases separating them. The CDR3 DNA follows: TGTGCCAGCAGGGGAGGCAGCTCGAACACCGGGGAGCTGTTTTTT. Amino acid sequence: CASRGGSSNTGELFF.

The chain links TRBV7-3 to TRBJ2-1; TRBD2 matches 12 bases. The CDR3 spans 15 residues. Germline CDR1 is SGHTA and CDR2 is FQGTGA. With 5 bases clipped from V and 5 bases from J, the junction kept 4 bases outside the gene matches. The CDR3 here is CASSQTSGGNNEQFF. The DNA of the CDR3 is TGTGCCAGCAGCCAGACTAGCGGGGGCAACAATGAGCAGTTCTTC. The full variable domain, in which reference TRBV7-3 and TRBJ2-1 provide the parts outside the CDR3, is GAGVSQTPSNKVTEKGKYVELRCDPISGHTALYWYRQSLGQGPEFLIYFQGTGAADDSGLPNDRFFAVRPEGSVSTLKIQRTERGDSAVYLCASSQTSGGNNEQFFGPGTRLTVL.

The J gene is TRBJ2-3, the V gene TRBV29-1, with 16 positions matching TRBD2. The CDR3 runs 17 residues. The germline gives CDR1 SQVTM, CDR2 ANQGSEA. Unmatched junction bases numbered 5, after V lost 5 bases and J lost 0 bases. The CDR3 DNA follows: TGCAGCGTTATAGGGACTAGCGGGGGGGTTAGCACAGATACGCAGTATTTT. This codes for CSVIGTSGGVSTDTQYF.

The rearrangement joins TRBV18 to TRBJ1-2; 8 bases match TRBD1. Per germline, CDR1 KGHSH and CDR2 LQKENI. The CDR3 consists of 13 residues. V shed 4 bases, J shed 5 bases, and the junction held 3 bases outside the gene matches. The CDR3 bases are TGTGCCAGCTCACTGGGACAGGAATATGGCTACACCTTC. Translating gives CASSLGQEYGYTF.

This chain joins TRBV7-8 and TRBJ1-1; D is uncertain. Germline values: CDR1 SGHVS, CDR2 FQNEAQ. The CDR3 is 13 amino acids. The germline V and J ends were trimmed by 8 bases and 5 bases, with 15 bases remaining between them. The DNA for the CDR3 is TGTGCCAGCCTCTGGGGAAGCGGGACTGAAGCTTTCTTT. Its translation is CASLWGSGTEAFF.

The CDR3 is CASGGQPNEKLFF. The CDR3 DNA reads as TGCGCCAGCGGTGGACAGCCTAATGAAAAACTGTTTTTT. The chain combines TRBV5-1 with TRBJ1-4, with D possibly TRBD1 on 6 matching bases. CDR1 is SGHRS and CDR2 is YFSETQ in the germline V gene. CDR3 length: 13 residues. Deletions cut 7 bases from V and 3 bases from J, with 10 bases between.